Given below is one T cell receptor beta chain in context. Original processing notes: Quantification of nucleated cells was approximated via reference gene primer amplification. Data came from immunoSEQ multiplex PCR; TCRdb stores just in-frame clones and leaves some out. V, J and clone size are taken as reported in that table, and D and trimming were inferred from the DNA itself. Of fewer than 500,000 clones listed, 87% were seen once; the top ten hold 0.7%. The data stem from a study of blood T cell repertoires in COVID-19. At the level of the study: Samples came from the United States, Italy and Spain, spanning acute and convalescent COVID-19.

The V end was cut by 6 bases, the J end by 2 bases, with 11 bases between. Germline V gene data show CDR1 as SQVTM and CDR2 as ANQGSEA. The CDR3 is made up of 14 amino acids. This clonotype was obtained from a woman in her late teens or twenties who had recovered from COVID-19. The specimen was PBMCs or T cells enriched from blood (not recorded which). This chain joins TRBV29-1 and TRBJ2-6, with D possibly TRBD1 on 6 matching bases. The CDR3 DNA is TGCAGCGTCCTGGGGGCGGCTGGGGCCAACGTCCTGACTTTC. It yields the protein CSVLGAAGANVLTF.